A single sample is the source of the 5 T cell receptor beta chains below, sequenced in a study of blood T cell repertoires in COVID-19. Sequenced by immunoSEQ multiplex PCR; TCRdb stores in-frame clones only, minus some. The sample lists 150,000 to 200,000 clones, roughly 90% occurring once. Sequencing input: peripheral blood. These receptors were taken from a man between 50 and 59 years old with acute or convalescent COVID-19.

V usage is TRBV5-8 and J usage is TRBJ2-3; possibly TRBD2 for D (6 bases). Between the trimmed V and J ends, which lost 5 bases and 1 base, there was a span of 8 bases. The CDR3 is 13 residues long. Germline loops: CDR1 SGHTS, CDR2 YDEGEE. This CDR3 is CASRWGGTDTQYF. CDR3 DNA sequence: TGTGCCAGCAGGTGGGGGGGCACAGATACGCAGTATTTT.

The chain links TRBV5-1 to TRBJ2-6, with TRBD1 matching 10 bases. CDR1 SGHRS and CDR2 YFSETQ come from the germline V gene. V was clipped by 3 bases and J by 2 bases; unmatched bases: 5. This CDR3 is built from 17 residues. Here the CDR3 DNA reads TGCGCCAGCAGCTCCTGGACAGGGGGTGCTGGGGCCAACGTCCTGACTTTC. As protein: CASSSWTGGAGANVLTF.

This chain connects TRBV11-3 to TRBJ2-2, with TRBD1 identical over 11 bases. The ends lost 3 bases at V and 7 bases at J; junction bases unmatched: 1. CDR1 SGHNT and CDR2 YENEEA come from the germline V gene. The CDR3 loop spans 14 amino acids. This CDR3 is CASSLGQGVGELFF. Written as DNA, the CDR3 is TGTGCCAGCAGCTTGGGACAGGGGGTCGGGGAGCTGTTTTTT.

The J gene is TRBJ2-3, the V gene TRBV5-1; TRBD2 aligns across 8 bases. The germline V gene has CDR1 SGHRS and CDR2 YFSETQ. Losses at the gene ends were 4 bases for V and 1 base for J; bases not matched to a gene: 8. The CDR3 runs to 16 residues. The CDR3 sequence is CASSLPLAERTDTQYF. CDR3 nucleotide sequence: TGCGCCAGCAGCCTGCCACTAGCGGAACGCACAGATACGCAGTATTTT.

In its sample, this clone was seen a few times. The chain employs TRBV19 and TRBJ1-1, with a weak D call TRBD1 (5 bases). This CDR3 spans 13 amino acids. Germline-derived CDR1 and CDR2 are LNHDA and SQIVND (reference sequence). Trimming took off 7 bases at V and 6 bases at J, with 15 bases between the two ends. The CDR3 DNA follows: TGTGCCAGTAAGATAGGGGTTCACGCTGAAGCTTTCTTT. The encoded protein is CASKIGVHAEAFF.